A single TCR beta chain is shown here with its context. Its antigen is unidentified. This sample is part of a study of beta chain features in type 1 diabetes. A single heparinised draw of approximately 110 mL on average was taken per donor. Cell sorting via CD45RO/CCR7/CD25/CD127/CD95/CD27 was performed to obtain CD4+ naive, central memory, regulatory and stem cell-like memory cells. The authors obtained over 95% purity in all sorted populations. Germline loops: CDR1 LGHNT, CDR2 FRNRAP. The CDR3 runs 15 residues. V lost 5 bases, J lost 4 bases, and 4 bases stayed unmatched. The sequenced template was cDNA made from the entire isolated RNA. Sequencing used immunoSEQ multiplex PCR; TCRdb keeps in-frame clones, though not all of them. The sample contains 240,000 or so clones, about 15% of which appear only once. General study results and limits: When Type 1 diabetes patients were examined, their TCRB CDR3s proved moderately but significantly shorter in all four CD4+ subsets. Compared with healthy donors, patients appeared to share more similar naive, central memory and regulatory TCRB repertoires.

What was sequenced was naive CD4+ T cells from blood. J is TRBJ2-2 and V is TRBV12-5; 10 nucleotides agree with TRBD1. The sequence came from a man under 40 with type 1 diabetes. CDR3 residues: CASGPGQGGTGELFF. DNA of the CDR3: TGTGCTAGTGGTCCCGGACAGGGGGGCACCGGGGAGCTGTTTTTT.